This T cell receptor beta chain came from a study of CD8 T cells in Susac syndrome. General study points: The authors acknowledged that their TCR sequencing and HLA analysis involved a relatively small number of individuals.

Multiple sclerosis controls were treatment-naive patients with stable or active relapsing-remitting disease. Reverse transcription of about 0.45 to 1 ug RNA was carried out with random hexamers. TCR beta CDR3 was amplified by immunoSEQ covering 54 Vbeta and 13 Jbeta. TCRdb recomputed calls from the immunoSEQ multiplex PCR reads with MiXCR, one row per CDR3 protein. Of around 130,000 distinct CDR3 sequences listed, approximately 94% are singletons. On this clonotype itself: Its antigen is undetermined.

The CDR3 contains 12 residues. The ends were cut back, 2 bases at V and 8 bases at J, with 9 bases in the middle. The germline V gene encodes CDR1 KGHSH and CDR2 LQKENI. The sequenced sample was CD4+ T cells from PBMCs. This chain joins TRBV18 and TRBJ1-2; the D is unclear. This receptor was obtained from a human donor with multiple sclerosis. CDR3 protein: CASSPSGEGYTF. The CDR3 bases are TGTGCCAGCTCACCATCCGGAGAAGGCTACACCTTC.